This TCR beta chain was found in a study of chemoradiotherapy in HPV16-positive cancers (dated by TCRdb to the early 2020s). With regard to the full study: Using functional T-cell assays on cells from two HPV16-positive patients, the researchers defined candidate HPV-specific T-cell clones and common TCR motifs. The candidate HPV-specific TCRs and motifs were subsequently tracked in TCR repertoires obtained from roughly 90 patients with HPV-related cancers. The study asked whether T-cell immunity against the HPV oncoproteins E6 and E7 changes during chemoradiotherapy and whether it affects survival.

The receptor library was made with the immunoSEQ multiplex PCR assay. TCRdb carries this immuneACCESS record with in-frame sequences only. Its versions omit some clonotypes, under half of them owing to an unresolved V gene in the studies checked, with the rest unexplained. The sample has under 14,000 clones on record, less than 80% of them singletons. The ten largest clones represent around 35% of the sample. Comments on this clone: Its cognate antigen has yet to be identified. No base quality information exists; no much larger clone differs at one position.

The CDR3 starts with the cysteine, ends with the phenylalanine, and has 15 residues. Only the CDR3 part of the read is kept: 45 bases, read in frame from the first base. Trimming costs V 5 bases and J 4 bases, and their ends lie 15 bases apart. CDR1 is given as MRHNA and CDR2 as SNTAGT, both from the germline V gene. Repertoires were sampled repeatedly over the course of chemoradiotherapy, so clonal expansion could be followed in the tumor microenvironment. What the authors observed across the whole study: Only two HPV16-positive patients were used to derive the functional definition of HPV-specific T cells, and the survival association was reported for HPV16-positive patients. In HPV16-positive patients, expansion of HPV-responsive T cells during chemoradiotherapy was associated with improved recurrence-free survival. Expansion of candidate HPV-specific clones and E7-related TCR motifs was observed in the tumor microenvironment during treatment, whereas no such expansion was observed for non-HPV-specific T cells.

This material was acquired from a patient who underwent chemoradiotherapy. The sequence is built from TRBV6-4 and TRBJ2-1; the D element might be TRBD1 or TRBD2, as each aligns at 5 bases. The origin of this receptor is a human donor with HPV-associated anogenital cancer. This receptor carries the CDR3 CASSNLGDPYNEQFF. The nucleotide sequence is TGTGCCAGCAGTAACTTGGGGGACCCGTACAATGAGCAGTTCTTC.